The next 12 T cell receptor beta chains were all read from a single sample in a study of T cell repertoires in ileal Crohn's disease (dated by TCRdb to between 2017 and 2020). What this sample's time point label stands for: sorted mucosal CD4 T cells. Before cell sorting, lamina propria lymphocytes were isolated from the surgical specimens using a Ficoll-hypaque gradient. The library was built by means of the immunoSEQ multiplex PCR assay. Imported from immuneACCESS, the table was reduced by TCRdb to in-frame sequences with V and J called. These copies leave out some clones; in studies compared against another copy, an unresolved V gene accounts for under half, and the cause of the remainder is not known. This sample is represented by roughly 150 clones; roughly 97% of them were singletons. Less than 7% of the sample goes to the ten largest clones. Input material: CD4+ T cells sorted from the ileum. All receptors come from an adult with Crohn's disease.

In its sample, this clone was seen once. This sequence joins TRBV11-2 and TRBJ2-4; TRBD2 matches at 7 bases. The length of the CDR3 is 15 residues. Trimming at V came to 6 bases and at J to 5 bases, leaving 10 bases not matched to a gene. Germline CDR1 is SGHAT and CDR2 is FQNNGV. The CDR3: CASRPPGLRENIQYF. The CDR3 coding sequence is TGTGCCAGCAGACCACCGGGACTAAGAGAAAACATTCAGTACTTC.

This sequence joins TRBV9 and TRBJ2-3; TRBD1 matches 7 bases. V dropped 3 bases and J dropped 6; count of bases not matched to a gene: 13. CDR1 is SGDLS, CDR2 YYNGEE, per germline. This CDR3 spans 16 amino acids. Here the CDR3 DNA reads TGTGCCAGCAGCGCAGGGACAGCCGGGGTGGTGGATACGCAGTATTTT. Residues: CASSAGTAGVVDTQYF.

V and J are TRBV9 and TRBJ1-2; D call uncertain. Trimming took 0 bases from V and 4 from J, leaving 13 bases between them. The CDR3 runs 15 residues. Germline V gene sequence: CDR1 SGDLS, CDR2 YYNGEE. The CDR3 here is CASSVAADTFYGYTF. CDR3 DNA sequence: TGTGCCAGCAGCGTAGCCGCCGACACCTTCTATGGCTACACCTTC.

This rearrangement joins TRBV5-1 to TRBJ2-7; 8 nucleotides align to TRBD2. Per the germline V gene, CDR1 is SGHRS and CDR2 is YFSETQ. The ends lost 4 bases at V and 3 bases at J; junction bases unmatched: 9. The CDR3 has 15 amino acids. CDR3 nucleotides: TGCGCCAGCAGCCCGGGAGGGGGGGCAAGCTACGAGCAGTACTTC. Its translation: CASSPGGGASYEQYF.

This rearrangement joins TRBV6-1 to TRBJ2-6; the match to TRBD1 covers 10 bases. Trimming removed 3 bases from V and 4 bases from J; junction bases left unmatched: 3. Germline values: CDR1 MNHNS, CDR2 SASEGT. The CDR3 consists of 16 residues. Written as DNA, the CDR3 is TGTGCCAGCAGTGACCGACAGGGGGCCGGGGCCAACGTCCTGACTTTC. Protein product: CASSDRQGAGANVLTF.

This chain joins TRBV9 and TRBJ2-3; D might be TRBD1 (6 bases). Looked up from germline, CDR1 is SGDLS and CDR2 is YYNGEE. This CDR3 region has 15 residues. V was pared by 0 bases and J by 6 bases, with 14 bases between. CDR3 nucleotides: TGTGCCAGCAGCGTAGGTGGGGGCCGGTTTGATACGCAGTATTTT. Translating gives CASSVGGGRFDTQYF.

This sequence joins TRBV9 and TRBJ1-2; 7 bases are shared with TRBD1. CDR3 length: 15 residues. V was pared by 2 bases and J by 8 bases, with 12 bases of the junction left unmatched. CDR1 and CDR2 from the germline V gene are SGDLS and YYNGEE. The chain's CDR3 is CASSVGTDPLGGYTF. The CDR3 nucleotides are TGTGCCAGCAGCGTTGGGACAGACCCTCTAGGGGGCTACACCTTC. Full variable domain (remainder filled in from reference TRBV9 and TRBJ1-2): DSGVTQTPKHLITATGQRVTLRCSPRSGDLSVYWYQQSLDQGLQFLIQYYNGEERAKGNILERFSAQQFPDLHSELNLSSLELGDSALYFCASSVGTDPLGGYTFGSGTRLTVV.

This CDR3 reads CSVVDGGETQYF. CDR3 DNA: TGCAGCGTCGTGGACGGGGGGGAGACCCAGTACTTC. This chain links TRBV29-1 with TRBJ2-5, with 7 bases identical to TRBD2. Germline V gives CDR1 SQVTM, CDR2 ANQGSEA. With 6 bases clipped from V and 5 bases from J, the junction kept 6 bases outside the gene matches. CDR3 size: 12 residues.

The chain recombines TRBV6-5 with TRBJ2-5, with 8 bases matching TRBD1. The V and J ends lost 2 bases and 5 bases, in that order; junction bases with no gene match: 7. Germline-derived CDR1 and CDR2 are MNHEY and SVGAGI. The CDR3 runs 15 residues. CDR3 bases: TGTGCCAGCAGTTACAAGCCAGGGGGCCGGGAGACCCAGTACTTC. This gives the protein CASSYKPGGRETQYF.

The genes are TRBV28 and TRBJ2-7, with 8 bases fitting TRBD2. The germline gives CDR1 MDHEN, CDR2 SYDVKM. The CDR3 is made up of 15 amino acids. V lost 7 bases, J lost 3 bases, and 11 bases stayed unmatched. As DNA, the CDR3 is TGTGCCAGCACCATTCTCCGCGGGAGGTACTACGAGCAGTACTTC. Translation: CASTILRGRYYEQYF.

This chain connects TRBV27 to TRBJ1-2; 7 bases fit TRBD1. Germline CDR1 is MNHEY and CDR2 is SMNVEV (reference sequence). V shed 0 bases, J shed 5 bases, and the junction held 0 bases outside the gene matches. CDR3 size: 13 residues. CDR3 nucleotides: TGTGCCAGCAGTTTATCACAGGGGTATGGCTACACCTTC. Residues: CASSLSQGYGYTF.

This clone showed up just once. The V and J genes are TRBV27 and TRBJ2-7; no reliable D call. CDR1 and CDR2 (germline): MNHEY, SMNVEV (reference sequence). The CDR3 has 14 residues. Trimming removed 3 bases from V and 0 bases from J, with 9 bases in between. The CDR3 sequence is CASSFGDTSYEQYF. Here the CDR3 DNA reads TGTGCCAGCAGTTTTGGTGACACCTCCTACGAGCAGTACTTC.